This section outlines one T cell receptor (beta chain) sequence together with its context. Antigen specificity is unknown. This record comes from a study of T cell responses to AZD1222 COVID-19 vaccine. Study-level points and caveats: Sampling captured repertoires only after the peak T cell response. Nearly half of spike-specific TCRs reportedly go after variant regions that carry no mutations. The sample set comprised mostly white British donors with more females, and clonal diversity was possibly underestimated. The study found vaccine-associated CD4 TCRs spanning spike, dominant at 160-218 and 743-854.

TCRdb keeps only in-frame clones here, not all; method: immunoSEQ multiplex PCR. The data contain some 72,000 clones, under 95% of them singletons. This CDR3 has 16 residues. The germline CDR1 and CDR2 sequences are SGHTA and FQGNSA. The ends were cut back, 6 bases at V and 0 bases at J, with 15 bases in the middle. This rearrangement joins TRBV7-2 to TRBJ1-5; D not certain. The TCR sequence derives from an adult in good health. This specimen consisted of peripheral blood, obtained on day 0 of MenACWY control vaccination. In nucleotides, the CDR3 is TGTGCCAGCAGGGCGTTAGGTACGGGTAGCAATCAGCCCCAGCATTTT. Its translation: CASRALGTGSNQPQHF. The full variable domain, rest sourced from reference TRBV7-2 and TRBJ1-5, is GAGVSQSPSNKVTEKGKDVELRCDPISGHTALYWYRQSLGQGLEFLIYFQGNSAPDKSGLPSDRFSAERTGGSVSTLTIQRTQQEDSAVYLCASRALGTGSNQPQHFGDGTRLSIL.